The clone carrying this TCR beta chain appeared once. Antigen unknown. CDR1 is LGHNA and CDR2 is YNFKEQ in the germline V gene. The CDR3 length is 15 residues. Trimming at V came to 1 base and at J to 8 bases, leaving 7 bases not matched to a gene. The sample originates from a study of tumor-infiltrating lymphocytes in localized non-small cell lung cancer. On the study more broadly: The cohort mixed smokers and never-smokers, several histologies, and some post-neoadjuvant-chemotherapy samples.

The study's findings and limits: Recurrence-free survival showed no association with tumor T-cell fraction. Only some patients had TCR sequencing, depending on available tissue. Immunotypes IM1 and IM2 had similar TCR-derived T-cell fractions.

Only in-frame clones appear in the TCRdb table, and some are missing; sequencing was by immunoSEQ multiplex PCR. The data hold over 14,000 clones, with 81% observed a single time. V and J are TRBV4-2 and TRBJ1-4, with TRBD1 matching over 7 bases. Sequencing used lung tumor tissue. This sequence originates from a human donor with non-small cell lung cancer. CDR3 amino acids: CASSQGGGGSEKLFF. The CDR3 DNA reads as TGTGCCAGCAGCCAAGGTGGAGGGGGCAGCGAAAAACTGTTTTTT.